This TCR beta chain was documented in a study of T cells in localized non-small cell lung cancer. Findings and limits, study-wide: Uninvolved adjacent lung had more T cell clonality than any other tissue, topping tumor. Among the top 100 tumor clones, a median around 50 appeared in adjacent lung.

The germline V gene encodes CDR1 MNHEY and CDR2 SMNVEV (reference sequence). The CDR3 is 15 amino acids. J was trimmed by 6 bases and V by 8 bases; bases with no gene match: 10. Here immunoSEQ multiplex PCR was the method, and the copy in TCRdb shows in-frame clones only, minus some. The sample lists around 48,000 clones, around 77% occurring once. A word on this clone: Its cognate antigen is unknown.

This TCR was sampled from a man between 40 and 75 years old with stage I squamous cell lung carcinoma. The sample here was peripheral blood, taken before any cancer treatment. This chain uses TRBV27 with TRBJ2-2; 9 bases are shared with TRBD2. CDR3 sequence: CASSTGTSNAGELFF. Here the CDR3 DNA reads TGTGCCAGCTCGACCGGGACTAGCAACGCCGGGGAGCTGTTTTTT.